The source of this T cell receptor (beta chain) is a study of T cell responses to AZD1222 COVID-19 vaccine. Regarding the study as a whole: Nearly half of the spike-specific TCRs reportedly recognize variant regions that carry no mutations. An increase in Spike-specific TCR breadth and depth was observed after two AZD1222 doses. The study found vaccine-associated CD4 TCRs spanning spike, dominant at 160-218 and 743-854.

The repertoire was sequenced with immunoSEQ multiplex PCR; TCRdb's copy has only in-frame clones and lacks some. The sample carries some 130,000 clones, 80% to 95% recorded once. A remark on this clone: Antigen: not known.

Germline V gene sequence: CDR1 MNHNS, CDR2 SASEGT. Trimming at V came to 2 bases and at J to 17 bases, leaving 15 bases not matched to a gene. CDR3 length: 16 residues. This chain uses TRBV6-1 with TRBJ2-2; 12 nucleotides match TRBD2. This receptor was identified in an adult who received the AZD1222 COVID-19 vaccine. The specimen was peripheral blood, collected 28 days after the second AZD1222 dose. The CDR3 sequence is CASSEHPGTSGRHLFF. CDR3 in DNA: TGTGCCAGCAGTGAACACCCTGGGACTAGCGGGCGACACCTTTTTTTT.